These T cell receptor beta chains were read from a single sample in a study of T cell changes during pregnancy in multiple sclerosis. Clones were read by immunoSEQ multiplex PCR, and TCRdb kept only the in-frame ones, dropping some. The sample holds 28,000 or so clones, 85% to 90% seen once. Sequencing used CD4+ T cells from peripheral blood mononuclear cells, obtained in the first trimester of pregnancy. These receptors were collected from a female donor in good health, enrolled as a control in a pregnancy study. CDR3s include the opening cysteine and the closing phenylalanine or tryptophan. The order of the fields is CDR3 protein, J gene, CDR3 length, V gene.

CASSLEQGSYSPLHF | TRBJ1-6 | 15 | TRBV5-1
CATEDSGNTIYF | TRBJ1-3 | 12 | TRBV6-5
CASSQKVASGGYYSTDTQYF | TRBJ2-3 | 20 | TRBV4-3
CASSLYMGGEQYF | TRBJ2-7 | 13 | TRBV5-6
CSVARSHYGYTF | TRBJ1-2 | 12 | TRBV29-1
CASRLTGGTEEKLFF | TRBJ1-4 | 15 | TRBV6-5
CASSQGIRGPMNTEAFF | TRBJ1-1 | 17 | TRBV4-1
CASGLDRGNTDTQYF | TRBJ2-3 | 15 | TRBV12-5
CASRPIPHRDEAFF | TRBJ1-1 | 14 | TRBV5-4
CASSELWSEETQYF | TRBJ2-5 | 14 | TRBV6-1
CATSRGGAAAQPQHF | TRBJ1-5 | 15 | TRBV15
CASSSGTGEYNEQFF | TRBJ2-1 | 15 | TRBV4-1
CASSPGIGVSEAFF | TRBJ1-1 | 14 | TRBV6-5
CASSSGLTNTEAFF | TRBJ1-1 | 14 | TRBV11-2
CASSPRGGLSYNEQFF | TRBJ2-1 | 16 | TRBV4-1
CASSSSGGTKNIQYF | TRBJ2-4 | 15 | TRBV5-6
CASSLDARGPREQYF | TRBJ2-7 | 15 | TRBV5-1
CAWRSPGDYGYTF | TRBJ1-2 | 13 | TRBV30
CASSQWDRRDQPQHF | TRBJ1-5 | 15 | TRBV5-6
CASSYRQAGYEQYF | TRBJ2-7 | 14 | TRBV7-6
CASSPGQETEAFF | TRBJ1-1 | 13 | TRBV18
CASSRPSGGTHEQYF | TRBJ2-7 | 15 | TRBV4-2
CASSLGQGTDTQYF | TRBJ2-3 | 14 | TRBV7-2
CASSPLWLYRGITYEQYF | TRBJ2-7 | 18 | TRBV7-9
CASSQIGGGAAETQYF | TRBJ2-5 | 16 | TRBV5-1
CASSYTSGGGYEQYF | TRBJ2-7 | 15 | TRBV6-5
CASSEAGGDYGYTF | TRBJ1-2 | 14 | TRBV10-2
CASSQGVPPGLEGIGMNTEAFF | TRBJ1-1 | 22 | TRBV14
CASSKQGLAGNNEQFF | TRBJ2-1 | 16 | TRBV11-3
CAWSELVETQYF | TRBJ2-5 | 12 | TRBV30
CASSRRGGGFGTGELFF | TRBJ2-2 | 17 | TRBV4-3
CASSPRTGNYEQYF | TRBJ2-7 | 14 | TRBV27
CASSPLGTGSFMAQHF | TRBJ1-5 | 16 | TRBV5-5
CSVVISVGGTEAFF | TRBJ1-1 | 14 | TRBV29-1
CASSPTGPNGYTF | TRBJ1-2 | 13 | TRBV19
CASSQDGGDTNTGELFF | TRBJ2-2 | 17 | TRBV4-2
CASSGQRRDRNQPQHF | TRBJ1-5 | 16 | TRBV6-1
CASSLSPGQSAGNTIYF | TRBJ1-3 | 17 | TRBV4-2
CASSHGQGKGYTF | TRBJ1-2 | 13 | TRBV5-1
CASSGGTGGWVDTQYF | TRBJ2-3 | 16 | TRBV2